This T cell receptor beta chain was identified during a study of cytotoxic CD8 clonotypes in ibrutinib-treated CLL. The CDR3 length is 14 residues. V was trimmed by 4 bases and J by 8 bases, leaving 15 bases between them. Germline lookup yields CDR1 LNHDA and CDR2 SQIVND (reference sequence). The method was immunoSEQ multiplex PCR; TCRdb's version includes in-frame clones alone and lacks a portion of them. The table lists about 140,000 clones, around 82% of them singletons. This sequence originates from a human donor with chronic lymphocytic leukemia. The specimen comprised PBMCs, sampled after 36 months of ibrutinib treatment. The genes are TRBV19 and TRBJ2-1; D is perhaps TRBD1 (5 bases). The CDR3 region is CASSRAGYWDEQFF. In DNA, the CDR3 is TGTGCCAGTAGTAGGGCAGGGTATTGGGATGAGCAGTTCTTC.